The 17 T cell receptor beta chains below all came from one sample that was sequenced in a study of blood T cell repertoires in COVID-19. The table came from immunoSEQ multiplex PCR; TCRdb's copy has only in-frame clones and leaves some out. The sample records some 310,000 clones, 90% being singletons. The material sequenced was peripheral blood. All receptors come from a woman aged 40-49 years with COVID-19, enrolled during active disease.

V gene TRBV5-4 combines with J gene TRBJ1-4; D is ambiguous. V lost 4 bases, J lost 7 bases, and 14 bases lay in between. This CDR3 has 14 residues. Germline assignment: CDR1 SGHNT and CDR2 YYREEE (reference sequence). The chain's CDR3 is CASSTERASEKLFF. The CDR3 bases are TGTGCCAGCAGCACTGAGCGGGCTAGTGAAAAACTGTTTTTT.

CDR3 sequence: CASSVQPNTEAFF. CDR3 nucleotides: TGTGCCAGCAGTGTACAGCCGAACACTGAAGCTTTCTTT. The gene calls are TRBV6-4 and TRBJ1-1; D remains unclear. Trimming took 4 bases from V and 1 from J, leaving 7 bases between them. CDR1 is MRHNA and CDR2 is SNTAGT in the germline V gene. CDR3 length: 13 amino acids.

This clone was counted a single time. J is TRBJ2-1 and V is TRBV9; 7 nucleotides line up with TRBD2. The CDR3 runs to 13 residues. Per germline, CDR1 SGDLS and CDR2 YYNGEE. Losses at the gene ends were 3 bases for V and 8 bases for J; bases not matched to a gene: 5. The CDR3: CASSGARGYEQFF. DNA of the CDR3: TGTGCCAGCAGCGGAGCGCGGGGGTATGAGCAGTTCTTC.

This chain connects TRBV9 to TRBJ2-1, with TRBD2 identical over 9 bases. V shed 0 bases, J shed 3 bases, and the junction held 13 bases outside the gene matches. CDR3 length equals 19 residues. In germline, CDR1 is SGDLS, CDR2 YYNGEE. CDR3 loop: CASSVDSRASGTFYNEQFF. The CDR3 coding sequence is TGTGCCAGCAGCGTAGATAGTCGGGCTAGCGGGACCTTCTACAATGAGCAGTTCTTC.

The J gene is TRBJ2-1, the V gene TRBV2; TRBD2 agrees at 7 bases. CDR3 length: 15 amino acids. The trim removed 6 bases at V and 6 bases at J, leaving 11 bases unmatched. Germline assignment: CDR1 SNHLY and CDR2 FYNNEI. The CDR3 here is CASRSGTTNRNEQFF. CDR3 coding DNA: TGTGCCAGCAGATCCGGGACTACTAACCGCAATGAGCAGTTCTTC. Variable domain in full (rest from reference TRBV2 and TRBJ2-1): EPEVTQTPSHQVTQMGQEVILRCVPISNHLYFYWYRQILGQKVEFLVSFYNNEISEKSEIFDDQFSVERPDGSNFTLKIRSTKLEDSAMYFCASRSGTTNRNEQFFGPGTRLTVL.

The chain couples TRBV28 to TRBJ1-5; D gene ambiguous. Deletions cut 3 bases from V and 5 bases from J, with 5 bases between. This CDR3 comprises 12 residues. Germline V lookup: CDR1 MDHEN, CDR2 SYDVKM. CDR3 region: CASSLRYQPQHF. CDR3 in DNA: TGTGCCAGCAGTTTGAGATATCAGCCCCAGCATTTT. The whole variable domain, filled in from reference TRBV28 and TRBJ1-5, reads DVKVTQSSRYLVKRTGEKVFLECVQDMDHENMFWYRQDPGLGLRLIYFSYDVKMKEKGDIPEGYSVSREKKERFSLILESASTNQTSMYLCASSLRYQPQHFGDGTRLSIL.

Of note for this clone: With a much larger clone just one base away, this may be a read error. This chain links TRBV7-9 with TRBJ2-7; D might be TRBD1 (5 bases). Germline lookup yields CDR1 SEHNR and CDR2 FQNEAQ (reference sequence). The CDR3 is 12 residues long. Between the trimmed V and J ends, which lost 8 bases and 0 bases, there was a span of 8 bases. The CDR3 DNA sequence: TGTGCCAGCGGGGCAAGCTCCTACGAGCAGTACTTC. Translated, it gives CASGASSYEQYF. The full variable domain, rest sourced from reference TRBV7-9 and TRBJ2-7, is DTGVSQNPRHKITKRGQNVTFRCDPISEHNRLYWYRQTLGQGPEFLTYFQNEAQLEKSRLLSDRFSAERPKGSFSTLEIQRTEQGDSAMYLCASGASSYEQYFGPGTRLTVT.

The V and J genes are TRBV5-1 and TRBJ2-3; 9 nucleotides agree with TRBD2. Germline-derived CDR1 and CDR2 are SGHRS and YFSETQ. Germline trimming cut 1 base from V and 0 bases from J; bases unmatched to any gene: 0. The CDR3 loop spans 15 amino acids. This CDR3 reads CASSLLAGSTDTQYF. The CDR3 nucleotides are TGCGCCAGCAGCTTGCTAGCGGGGAGCACAGATACGCAGTATTTT.

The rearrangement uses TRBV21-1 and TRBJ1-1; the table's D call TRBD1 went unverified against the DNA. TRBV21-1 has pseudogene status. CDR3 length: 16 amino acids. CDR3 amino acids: CASSKAYSGMNTEAFF. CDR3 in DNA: TGTGCCAGCAGCAAAGCGTATTCAGGGATGAACACTGAAGCTTTCTTT.

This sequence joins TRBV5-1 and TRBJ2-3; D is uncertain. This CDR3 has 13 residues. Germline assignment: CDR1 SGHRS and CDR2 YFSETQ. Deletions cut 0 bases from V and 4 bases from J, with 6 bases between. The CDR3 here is CASSLGSADTQYF. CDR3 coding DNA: TGCGCCAGCAGCTTGGGGAGCGCAGATACGCAGTATTTT.

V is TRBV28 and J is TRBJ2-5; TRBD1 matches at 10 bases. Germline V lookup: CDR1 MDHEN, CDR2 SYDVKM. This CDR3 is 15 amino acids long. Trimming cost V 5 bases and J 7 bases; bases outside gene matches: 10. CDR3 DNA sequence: TGTGCCAGCAGTCGAGGGACAGGGGCGTTGGGGACCCAGTACTTC. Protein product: CASSRGTGALGTQYF.

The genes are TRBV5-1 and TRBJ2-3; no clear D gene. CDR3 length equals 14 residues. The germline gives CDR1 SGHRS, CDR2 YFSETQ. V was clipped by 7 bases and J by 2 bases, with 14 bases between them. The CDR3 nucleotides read TGCGCCAGCCGGTCGGTGAAACTCACAGATACGCAGTATTTT. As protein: CASRSVKLTDTQYF.

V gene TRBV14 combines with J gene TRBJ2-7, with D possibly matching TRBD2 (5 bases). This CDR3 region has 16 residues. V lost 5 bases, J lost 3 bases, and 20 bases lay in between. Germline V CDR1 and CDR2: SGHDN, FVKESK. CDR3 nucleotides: TGTGCCAGCAGCGGGCTTTTTGAGCGGAATTTCTACGAGCAGTACTTC. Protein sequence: CASSGLFERNFYEQYF. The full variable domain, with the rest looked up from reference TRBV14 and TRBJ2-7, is EAGVTQFPSHSVIEKGQTVTLRCDPISGHDNLYWYRRVMGKEIKFLLHFVKESKQDESGMPNNRFLAERTGGTYSTLKVQPAELEDSGVYFCASSGLFERNFYEQYFGPGTRLTVT.

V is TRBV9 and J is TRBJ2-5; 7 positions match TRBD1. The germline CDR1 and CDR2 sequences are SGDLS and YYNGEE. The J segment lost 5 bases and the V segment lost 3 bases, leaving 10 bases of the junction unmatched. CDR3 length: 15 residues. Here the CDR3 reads CASSAGTALWETQYF. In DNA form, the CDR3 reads TGTGCCAGCAGCGCCGGGACAGCCCTGTGGGAGACCCAGTACTTC.

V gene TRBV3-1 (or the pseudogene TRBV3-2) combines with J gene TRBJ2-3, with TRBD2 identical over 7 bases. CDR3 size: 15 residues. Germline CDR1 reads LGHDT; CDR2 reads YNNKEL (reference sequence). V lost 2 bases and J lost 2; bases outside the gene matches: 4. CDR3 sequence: CASSQLGDYTDTQYF. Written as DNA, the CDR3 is TGTGCCAGCAGCCAACTGGGGGACTACACAGATACGCAGTATTTT.

The CDR3 region has the DNA TGTGCCAGCAGCCAAGCAGGGACAGACTATGGCTACACCTTC. It yields the protein CASSQAGTDYGYTF. This rearrangement joins TRBV4-2 to TRBJ1-2; 7 positions match TRBD1. V was clipped by 1 base and J by 3 bases; unmatched bases: 2. This CDR3 region has 14 residues. Germline CDR1 reads LGHNA; CDR2 reads YNFKEQ.

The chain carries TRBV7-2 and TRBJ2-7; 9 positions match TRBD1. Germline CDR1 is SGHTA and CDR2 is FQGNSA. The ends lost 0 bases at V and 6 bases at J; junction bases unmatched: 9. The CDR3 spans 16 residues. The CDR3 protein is CASSLAGTGIQGEQYF. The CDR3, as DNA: TGTGCCAGCAGCTTAGCTGGGACAGGGATTCAGGGCGAGCAGTACTTC.